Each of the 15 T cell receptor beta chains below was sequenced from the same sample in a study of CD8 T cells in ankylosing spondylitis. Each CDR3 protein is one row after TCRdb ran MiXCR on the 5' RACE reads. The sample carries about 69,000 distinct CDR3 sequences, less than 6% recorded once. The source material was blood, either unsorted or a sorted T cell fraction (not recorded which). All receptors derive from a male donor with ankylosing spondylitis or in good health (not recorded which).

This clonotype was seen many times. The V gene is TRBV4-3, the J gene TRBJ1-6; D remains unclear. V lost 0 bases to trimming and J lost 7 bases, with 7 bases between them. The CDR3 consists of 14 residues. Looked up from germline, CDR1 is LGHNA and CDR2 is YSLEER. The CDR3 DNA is TGCGCCAGCAGCCAAGATGGGAAGAATTCACCCCTCCACTTT. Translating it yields CASSQDGKNSPLHF.

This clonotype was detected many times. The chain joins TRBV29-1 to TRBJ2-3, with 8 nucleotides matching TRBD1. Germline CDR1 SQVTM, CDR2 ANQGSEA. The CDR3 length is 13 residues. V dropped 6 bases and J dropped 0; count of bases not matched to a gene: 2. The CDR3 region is CSVWTGSTDTQYF. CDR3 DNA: TGCAGCGTGTGGACAGGGAGCACAGATACGCAGTATTTT.

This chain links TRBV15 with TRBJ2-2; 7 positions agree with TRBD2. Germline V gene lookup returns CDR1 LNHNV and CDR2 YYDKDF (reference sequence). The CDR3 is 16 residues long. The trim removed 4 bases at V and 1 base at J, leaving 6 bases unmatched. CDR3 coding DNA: TGTGCCACCAGCACCCGGCTAGCGGAGAACACCGGGGAGCTGTTTTTT. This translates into CATSTRLAENTGELFF.

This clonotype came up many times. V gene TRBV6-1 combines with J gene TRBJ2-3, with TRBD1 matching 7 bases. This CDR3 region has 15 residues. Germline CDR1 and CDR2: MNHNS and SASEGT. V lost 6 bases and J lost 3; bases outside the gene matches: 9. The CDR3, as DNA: TGTGCCAGCAGGGAGAATTGGGACAGAACAGATACGCAGTATTTT. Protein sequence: CASRENWDRTDTQYF.

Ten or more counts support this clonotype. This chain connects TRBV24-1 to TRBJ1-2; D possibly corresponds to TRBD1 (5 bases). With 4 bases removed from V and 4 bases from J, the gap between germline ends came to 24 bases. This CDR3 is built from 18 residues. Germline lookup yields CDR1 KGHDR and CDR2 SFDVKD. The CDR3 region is CATSDSTPDSHLGYGYTF. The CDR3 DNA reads TGTGCCACCAGTGACTCCACTCCCGACAGCCACTTAGGCTATGGCTACACCTTC.

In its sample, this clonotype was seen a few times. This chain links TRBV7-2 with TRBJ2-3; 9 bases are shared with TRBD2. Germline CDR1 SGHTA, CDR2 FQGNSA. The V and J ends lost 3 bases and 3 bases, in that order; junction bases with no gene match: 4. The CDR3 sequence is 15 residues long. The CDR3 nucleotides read TGTGCCAGCAGCTTGCGGGGGGGCCCGACAGATACGCAGTATTTT. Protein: CASSLRGGPTDTQYF.

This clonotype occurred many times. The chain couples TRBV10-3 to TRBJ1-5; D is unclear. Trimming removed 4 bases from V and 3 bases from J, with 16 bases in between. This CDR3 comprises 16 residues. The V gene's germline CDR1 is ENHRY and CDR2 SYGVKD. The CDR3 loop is CAISASVGFDNQPQHF. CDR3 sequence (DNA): TGTGCCATCAGTGCCTCGGTGGGGTTCGACAATCAGCCCCAGCATTTT.

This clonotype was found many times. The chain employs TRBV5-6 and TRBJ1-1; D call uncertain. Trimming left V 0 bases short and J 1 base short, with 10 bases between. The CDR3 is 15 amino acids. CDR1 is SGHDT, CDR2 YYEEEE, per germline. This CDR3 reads CASSLERSWNTEAFF. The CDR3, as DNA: TGTGCCAGCAGCTTGGAAAGGTCCTGGAACACTGAAGCTTTCTTT.

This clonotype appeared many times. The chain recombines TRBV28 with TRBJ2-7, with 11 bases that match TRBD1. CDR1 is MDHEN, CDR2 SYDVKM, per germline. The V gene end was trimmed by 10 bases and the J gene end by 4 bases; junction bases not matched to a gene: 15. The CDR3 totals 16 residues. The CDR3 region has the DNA TGTGCCACGGTGGAGGCCGGGACAGGGGGTACTTACGAGCAGTACTTC. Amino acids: CATVEAGTGGTYEQYF.

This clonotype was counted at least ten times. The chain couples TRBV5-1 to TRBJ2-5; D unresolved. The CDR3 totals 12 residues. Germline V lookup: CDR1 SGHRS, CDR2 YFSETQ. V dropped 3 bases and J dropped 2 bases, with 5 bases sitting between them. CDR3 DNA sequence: TGCGCCAGCAGCTCGGAACAAGAGACCCAGTACTTC. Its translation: CASSSEQETQYF.

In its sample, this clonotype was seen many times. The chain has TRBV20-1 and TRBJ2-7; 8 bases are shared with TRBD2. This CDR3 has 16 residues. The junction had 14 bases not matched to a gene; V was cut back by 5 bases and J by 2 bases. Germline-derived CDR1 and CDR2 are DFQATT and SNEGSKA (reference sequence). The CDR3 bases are TGCAGTGCTCGGAGGATTGGGTCGGGACTAGCCTACGAGCAGTACTTC. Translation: CSARRIGSGLAYEQYF.

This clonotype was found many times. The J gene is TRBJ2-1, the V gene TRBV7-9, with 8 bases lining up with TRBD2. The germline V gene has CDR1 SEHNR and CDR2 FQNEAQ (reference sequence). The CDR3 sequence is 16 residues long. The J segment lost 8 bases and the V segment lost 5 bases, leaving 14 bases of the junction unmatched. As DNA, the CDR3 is TGTGCCAGCAGCGCCAGCGGGGGCCACCCGGGCGATGAGCAGTTCTTC. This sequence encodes CASSASGGHPGDEQFF.

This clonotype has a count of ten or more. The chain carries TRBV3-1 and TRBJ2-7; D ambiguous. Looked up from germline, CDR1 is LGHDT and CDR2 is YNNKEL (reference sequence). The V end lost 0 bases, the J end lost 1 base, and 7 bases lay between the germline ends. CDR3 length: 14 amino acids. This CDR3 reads CASSQDLESYEQYF. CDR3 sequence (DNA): TGTGCCAGCAGCCAAGATCTCGAATCCTACGAGCAGTACTTC.

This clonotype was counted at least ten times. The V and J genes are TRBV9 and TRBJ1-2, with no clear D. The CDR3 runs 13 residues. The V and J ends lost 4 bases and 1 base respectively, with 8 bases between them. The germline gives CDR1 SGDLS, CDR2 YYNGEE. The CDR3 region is CASSPTDNYGYTF. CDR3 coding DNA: TGTGCCAGCAGCCCGACGGATAACTATGGCTACACCTTC.

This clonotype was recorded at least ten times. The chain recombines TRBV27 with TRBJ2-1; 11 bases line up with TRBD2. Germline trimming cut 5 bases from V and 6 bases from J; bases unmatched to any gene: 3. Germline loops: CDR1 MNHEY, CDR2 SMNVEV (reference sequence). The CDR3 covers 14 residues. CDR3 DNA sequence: TGTGCCAGCAGTCTAGCGGGGGGATTCAATGAGCAGTTCTTC. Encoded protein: CASSLAGGFNEQFF.